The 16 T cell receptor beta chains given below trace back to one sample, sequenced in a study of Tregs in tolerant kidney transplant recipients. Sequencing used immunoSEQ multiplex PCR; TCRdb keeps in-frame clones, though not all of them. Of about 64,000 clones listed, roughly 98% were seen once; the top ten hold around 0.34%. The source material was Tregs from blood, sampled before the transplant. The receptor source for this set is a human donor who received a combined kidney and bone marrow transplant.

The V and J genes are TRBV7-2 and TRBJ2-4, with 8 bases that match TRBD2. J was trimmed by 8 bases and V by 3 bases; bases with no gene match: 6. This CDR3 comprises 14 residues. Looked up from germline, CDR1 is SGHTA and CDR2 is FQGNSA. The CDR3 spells CASSFTSGWDIQYF. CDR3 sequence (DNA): TGTGCCAGCAGCTTTACTAGCGGTTGGGACATTCAGTACTTC.

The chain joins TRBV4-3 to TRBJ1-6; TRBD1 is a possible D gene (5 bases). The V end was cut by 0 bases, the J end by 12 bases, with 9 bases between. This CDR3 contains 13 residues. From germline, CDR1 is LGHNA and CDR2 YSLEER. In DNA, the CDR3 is TGCGCCAGCAGCCAAGAGGGGGGATTACCCCTCCACTTT. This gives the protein CASSQEGGLPLHF.

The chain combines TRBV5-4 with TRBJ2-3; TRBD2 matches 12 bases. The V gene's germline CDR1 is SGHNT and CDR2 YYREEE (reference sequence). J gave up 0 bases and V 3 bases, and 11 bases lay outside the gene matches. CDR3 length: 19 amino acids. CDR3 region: CASSWTLAGGLRSTDTQYF. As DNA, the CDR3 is TGTGCCAGCAGCTGGACACTAGCGGGGGGCCTCCGTAGCACAGATACGCAGTATTTT.

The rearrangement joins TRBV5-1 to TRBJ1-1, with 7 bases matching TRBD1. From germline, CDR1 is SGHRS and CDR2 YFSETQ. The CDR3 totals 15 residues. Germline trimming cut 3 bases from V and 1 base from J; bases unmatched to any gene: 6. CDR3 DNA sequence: TGCGCCAGCAGCTCCCCCAACAGGGGGAACACTGAAGCTTTCTTT. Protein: CASSSPNRGNTEAFF.

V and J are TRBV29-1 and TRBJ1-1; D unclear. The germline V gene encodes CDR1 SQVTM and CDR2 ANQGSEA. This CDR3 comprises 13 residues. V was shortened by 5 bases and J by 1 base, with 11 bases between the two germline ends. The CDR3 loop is CSVSKGGNTEAFF. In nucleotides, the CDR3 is TGCAGCGTTAGCAAAGGAGGGAACACTGAAGCTTTCTTT.

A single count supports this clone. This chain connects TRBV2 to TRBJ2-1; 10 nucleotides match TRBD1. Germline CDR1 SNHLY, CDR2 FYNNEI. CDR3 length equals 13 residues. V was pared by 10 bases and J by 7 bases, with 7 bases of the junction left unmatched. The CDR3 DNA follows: TGTGCCATCCCGGGACAGGGGTCGAATGAGCAGTTCTTC. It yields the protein CAIPGQGSNEQFF.

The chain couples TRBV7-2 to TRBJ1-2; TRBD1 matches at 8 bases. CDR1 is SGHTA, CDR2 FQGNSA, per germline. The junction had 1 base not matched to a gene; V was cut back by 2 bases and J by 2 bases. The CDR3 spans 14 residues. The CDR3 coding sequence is TGTGCCAGCAGCTTACGACAGGGGAACTATGGCTACACCTTC. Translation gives CASSLRQGNYGYTF.

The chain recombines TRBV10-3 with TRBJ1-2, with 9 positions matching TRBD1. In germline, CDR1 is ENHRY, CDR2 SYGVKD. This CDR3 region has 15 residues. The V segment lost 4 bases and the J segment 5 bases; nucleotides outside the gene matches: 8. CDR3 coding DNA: TGTGCCATCAGTGCGGGACAGGGTTTTTTGTATGGCTACACCTTC. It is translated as CAISAGQGFLYGYTF.

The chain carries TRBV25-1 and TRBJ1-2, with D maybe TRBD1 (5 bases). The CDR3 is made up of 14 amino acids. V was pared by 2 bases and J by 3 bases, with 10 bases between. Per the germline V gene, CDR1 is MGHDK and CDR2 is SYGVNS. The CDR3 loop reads CASSERGWDYGYTF. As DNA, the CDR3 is TGTGCCAGCAGTGAAAGGGGATGGGACTATGGCTACACCTTC.

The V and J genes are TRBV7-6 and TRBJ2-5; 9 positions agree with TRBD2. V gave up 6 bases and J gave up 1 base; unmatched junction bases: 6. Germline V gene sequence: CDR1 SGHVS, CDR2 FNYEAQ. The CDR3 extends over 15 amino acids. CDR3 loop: CASSFQTSGQETQYF. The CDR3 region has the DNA TGTGCCAGCAGTTTCCAGACTAGCGGCCAAGAGACCCAGTACTTC.

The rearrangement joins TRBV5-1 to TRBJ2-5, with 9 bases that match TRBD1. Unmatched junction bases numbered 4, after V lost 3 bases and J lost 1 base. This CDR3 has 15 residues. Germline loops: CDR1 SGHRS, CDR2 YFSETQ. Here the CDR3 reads CASSWDRVSQETQYF. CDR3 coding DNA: TGCGCCAGCAGCTGGGACAGGGTCTCCCAAGAGACCCAGTACTTC.

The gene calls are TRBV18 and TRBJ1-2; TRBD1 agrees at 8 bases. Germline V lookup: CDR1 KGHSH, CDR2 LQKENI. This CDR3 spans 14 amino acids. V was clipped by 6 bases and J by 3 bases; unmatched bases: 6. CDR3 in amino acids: CASSYDRGDYGYTF. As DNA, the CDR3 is TGTGCCAGCTCGTACGACAGGGGAGACTATGGCTACACCTTC.

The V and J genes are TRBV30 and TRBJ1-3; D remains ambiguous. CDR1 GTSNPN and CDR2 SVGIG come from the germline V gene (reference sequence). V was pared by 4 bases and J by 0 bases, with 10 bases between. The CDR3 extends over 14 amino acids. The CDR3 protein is CAWNAAPSGNTIYF. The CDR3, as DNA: TGTGCCTGGAACGCGGCACCCTCTGGAAACACCATATATTTT.

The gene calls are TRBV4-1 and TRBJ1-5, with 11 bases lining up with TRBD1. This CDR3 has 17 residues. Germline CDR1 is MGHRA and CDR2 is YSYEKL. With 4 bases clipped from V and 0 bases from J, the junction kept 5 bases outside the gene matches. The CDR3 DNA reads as TGCGCCAGCAGCCTCGGACAGGGGGCTTATAGCAATCAGCCCCAGCATTTT. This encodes CASSLGQGAYSNQPQHF.

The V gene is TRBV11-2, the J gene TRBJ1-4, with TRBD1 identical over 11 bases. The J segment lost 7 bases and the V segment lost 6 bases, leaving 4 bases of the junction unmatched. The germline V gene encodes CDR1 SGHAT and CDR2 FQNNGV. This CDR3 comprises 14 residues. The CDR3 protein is CASRRTGGLEKLFF. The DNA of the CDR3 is TGTGCCAGCAGACGGACAGGGGGCCTTGAAAAACTGTTTTTT.

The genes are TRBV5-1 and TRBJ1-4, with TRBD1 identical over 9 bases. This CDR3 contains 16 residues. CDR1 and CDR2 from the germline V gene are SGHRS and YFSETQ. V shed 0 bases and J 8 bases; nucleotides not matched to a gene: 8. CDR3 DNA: TGCGCCAGCAGCTTGGGTGGACAGGGGTCTCTCGAAAAACTGTTTTTT. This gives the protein CASSLGGQGSLEKLFF.